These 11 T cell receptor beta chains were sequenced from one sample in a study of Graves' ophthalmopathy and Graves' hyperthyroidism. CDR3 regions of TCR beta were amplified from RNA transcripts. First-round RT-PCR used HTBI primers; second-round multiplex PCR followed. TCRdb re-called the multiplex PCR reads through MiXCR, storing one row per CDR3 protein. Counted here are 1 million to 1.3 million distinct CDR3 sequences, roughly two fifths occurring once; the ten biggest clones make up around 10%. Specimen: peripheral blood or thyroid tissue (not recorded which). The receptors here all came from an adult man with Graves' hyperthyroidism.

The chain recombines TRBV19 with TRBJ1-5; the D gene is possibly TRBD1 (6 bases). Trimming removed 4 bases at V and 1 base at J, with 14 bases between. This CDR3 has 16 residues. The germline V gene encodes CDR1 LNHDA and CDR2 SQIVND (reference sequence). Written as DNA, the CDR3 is TGTGCCAGTAGTACCACATCAACAGGGAGCAATCAGCCCCAGCATTTT. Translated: CASSTTSTGSNQPQHF.

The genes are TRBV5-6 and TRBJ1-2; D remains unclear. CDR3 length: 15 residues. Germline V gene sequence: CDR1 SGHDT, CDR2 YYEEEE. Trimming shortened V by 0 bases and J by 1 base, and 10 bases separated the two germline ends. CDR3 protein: CASSLAPTDNYGYTF. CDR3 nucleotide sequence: TGTGCCAGCAGCTTGGCCCCCACTGATAACTATGGCTACACCTTC.

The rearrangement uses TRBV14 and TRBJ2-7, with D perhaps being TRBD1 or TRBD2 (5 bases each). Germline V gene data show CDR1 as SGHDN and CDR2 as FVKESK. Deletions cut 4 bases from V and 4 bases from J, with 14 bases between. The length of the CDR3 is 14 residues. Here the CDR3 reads CASSLLRGSYEQYF. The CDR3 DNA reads TGTGCCAGCAGCCTACTGAGGGGTTCTTACGAGCAGTACTTC.

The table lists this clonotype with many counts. The CDR3 DNA reads as TGTGCCATCAGCGTCCTAGCGGGAGGCCACGAGCAGTACTTC. Its protein product is CAISVLAGGHEQYF. The chain is built from TRBV10-3 and TRBJ2-7, with TRBD2 matching 11 bases. The V gene end was trimmed by 6 bases and the J gene end by 5 bases; junction bases not matched to a gene: 6. There are 14 residues in the CDR3. The germline CDR1 and CDR2 sequences are ENHRY and SYGVKD.

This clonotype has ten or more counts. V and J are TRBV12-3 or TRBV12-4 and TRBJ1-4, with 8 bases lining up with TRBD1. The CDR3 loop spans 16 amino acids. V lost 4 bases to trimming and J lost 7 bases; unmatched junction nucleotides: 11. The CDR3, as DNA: TGTGCCAGCAGTTCCTCAGCCGGGACAGGTGGTGAAAAACTGTTTTTT. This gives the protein CASSSSAGTGGEKLFF.

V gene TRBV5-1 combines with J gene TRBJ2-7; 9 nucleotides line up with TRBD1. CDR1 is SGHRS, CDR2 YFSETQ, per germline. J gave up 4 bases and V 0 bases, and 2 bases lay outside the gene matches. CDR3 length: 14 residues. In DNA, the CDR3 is TGCGCCAGCAGCTTGGAGGACAGGGGTTACGAGCAGTACTTC. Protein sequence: CASSLEDRGYEQYF.

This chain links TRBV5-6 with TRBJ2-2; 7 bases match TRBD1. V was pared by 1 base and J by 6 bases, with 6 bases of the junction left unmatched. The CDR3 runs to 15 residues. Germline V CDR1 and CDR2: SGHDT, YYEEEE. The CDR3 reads CASSLLGQSAGELFF. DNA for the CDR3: TGTGCCAGCAGCTTGTTGGGACAGTCCGCCGGGGAGCTGTTTTTT.

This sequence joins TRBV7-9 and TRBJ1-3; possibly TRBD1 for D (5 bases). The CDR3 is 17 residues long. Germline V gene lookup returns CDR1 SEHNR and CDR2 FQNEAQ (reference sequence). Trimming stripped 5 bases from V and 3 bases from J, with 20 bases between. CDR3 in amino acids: CASSPPGQAGSGNTIYF. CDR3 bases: TGTGCCAGCAGCCCCCCGGGGCAGGCTGGGAGTGGAAACACCATATATTTT.

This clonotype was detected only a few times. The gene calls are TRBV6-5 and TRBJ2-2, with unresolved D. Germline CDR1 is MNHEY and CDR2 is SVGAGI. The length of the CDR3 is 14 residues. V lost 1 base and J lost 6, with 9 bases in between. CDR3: CASSYFGGPGELFF. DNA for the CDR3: TGTGCCAGCAGTTACTTCGGTGGTCCCGGGGAGCTGTTTTTT.

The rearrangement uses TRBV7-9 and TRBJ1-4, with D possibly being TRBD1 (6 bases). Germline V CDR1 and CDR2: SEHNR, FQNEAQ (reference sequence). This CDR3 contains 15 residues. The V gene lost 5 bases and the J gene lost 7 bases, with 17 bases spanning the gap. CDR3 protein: CASSLGGQRGEKLFF. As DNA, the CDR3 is TGTGCCAGCAGCCTGGGGGGGCAGAGAGGTGAAAAACTGTTTTTT.

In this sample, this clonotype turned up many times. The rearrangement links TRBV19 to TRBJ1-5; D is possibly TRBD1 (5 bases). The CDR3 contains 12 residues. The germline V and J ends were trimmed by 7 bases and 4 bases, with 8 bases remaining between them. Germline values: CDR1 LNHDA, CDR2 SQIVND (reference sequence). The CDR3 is CASKGSNQPQHF. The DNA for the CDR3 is TGTGCCAGTAAGGGGAGTAATCAGCCCCAGCATTTT.